These T cell receptor beta chains were read from a single sample in a study of cytomegalovirus exposure and HLA in healthy donors. TCRdb's copy holds only in-frame clones and misses some; the assay was immunoSEQ multiplex PCR. With 200,000 to 250,000 clones in the sample, the ten largest clones hold over 0.75%. The sequenced sample consisted of PBMCs. The receptor set was obtained from a woman in her twenties or thirties in good health and CMV-seropositive. CDR3s include the opening cysteine and the closing phenylalanine or tryptophan. D genes are given only for firm matches.

DNA,CDR3,D,J,V,length
TGTGCCAGCGGTGGCCCAGGGTTCTCCTACGAGCAGTACTTC,CASGGPGFSYEQYF,.,TRBJ2-7,TRBV28,14
TGTGCCAGCAGGACCAAGACAGCCTTGAACACTGAAGCTTTCTTT,CASRTKTALNTEAFF,.,TRBJ1-1,TRBV27,15
TGTGCCTGCAGTCTGGGACTAGTCAACGAGCAGTTCTTC,CACSLGLVNEQFF,TRBD2,TRBJ2-1,TRBV6-5,13
TGTGCCAGCAGTGAAAGTGGGAGGAGACGGACTGAAGCTTTCTTT,CASSESGRRRTEAFF,.,TRBJ1-1,TRBV2,15
TGTGCCAGCAGCTTAGCGCAGGGCGTCGCTAACTATGGCTACACCTTC,CASSLAQGVANYGYTF,.,TRBJ1-2,TRBV7-9,16
TGTGCCAGCAGCCGAACGGCTGGGGCCAACGTCCTGACTTTC,CASSRTAGANVLTF,.,TRBJ2-6,TRBV11-2,14
TGTGCCAGCAGCGAACAGGGGCCGCCCTCCTACGAGCAGTACTTC,CASSEQGPPSYEQYF,TRBD1,TRBJ2-7,TRBV11-3,15
TGTGCCAGCAGCACTTGGTCTAATTCACCCCTCCACTTT,CASSTWSNSPLHF,.,TRBJ1-6,TRBV14,13
TGTGCCAGCTCACCAGGGGGACAGGGGGCCGGAAACACCATATATTTT,CASSPGGQGAGNTIYF,TRBD1,TRBJ1-3,TRBV18,16
TGTGCCAGCAGCTTAGCGGTCGCTGAGGTTCAACTGTTTTTT,CASSLAVAEVQLFF,.,TRBJ1-4,TRBV7-8,14
TGTGCCAGCAGTTTAGCCGGGACAGGGTTGCAAGAGACCCAGTACTTC,CASSLAGTGLQETQYF,TRBD1,TRBJ2-5,TRBV28,16
TGCAGCGTTGAAGTTTTGGTCTCTTCCACTGAAGCTTCCTTT,CSVEVLVSSTEASF,.,TRBJ1-1,TRBV29-1,14
TGTGCCAGCTCACCTGGGACAGGAGGCCATAATTCACCCCTCCACTTT,CASSPGTGGHNSPLHF,TRBD1,TRBJ1-6,TRBV18,16
TGTGCCAGCAGCTTGAGTCAGGGCCCAGAGACCCAGTACTTC,CASSLSQGPETQYF,.,TRBJ2-5,TRBV7-9,14
TGTGCCAGCAGTTTCGGGGTATCCTATGGCTACACCTTC,CASSFGVSYGYTF,.,TRBJ1-2,TRBV6-5,13
TGCGCCAGCAGCTTGGTCCAGGGGGTCTACAATGAGCAGTTCTTC,CASSLVQGVYNEQFF,TRBD1,TRBJ2-1,TRBV5-1,15
TGTGCCAGCAGTTTGCCCTGGACAGGGGATGAAAAACTGTTTTTT,CASSLPWTGDEKLFF,TRBD1,TRBJ1-4,TRBV5-8,15
TGCGCCAGCAGCTTGGTCCCGAGACTAGCGGGAGCGGGTACGCAGTATTTT,CASSLVPRLAGAGTQYF,TRBD2,TRBJ2-3,TRBV5-1,17
TGTGCCATCAGTGGGGCTGGGAACACCGGGGAGCTGTTTTTT,CAISGAGNTGELFF,.,TRBJ2-2,TRBV10-3,14
TGTGCCACAAGACGGACTCCCTACGAGCAGTACTTC,CATRRTPYEQYF,.,TRBJ2-7,TRBV5-6,12
TGTGCCAGCAGCCCCTGGACAGGGGGCGGCACTGAAGCTTTCTTT,CASSPWTGGGTEAFF,TRBD1,TRBJ1-1,TRBV11-2,15
TGTGCCAGCAGTTACTTGACAGGGGGAAATTCACCCCTCCACTTT,CASSYLTGGNSPLHF,TRBD1,TRBJ1-6,TRBV6-5,15
TGTGCCAGCAGTGTTGACAGGGTCGGACAGCCCCAGCATTTT,CASSVDRVGQPQHF,TRBD1,TRBJ1-5,TRBV2,14
TGTGCCAGCAGGGAGGACACTGAAGCTTTCTTT,CASREDTEAFF,.,TRBJ1-1,TRBV5-4,11
TGTGCCAGCAGCTTCGGGGAGGGGTGGACTGAAGCTTTCTTT,CASSFGEGWTEAFF,.,TRBJ1-1,TRBV5-6,14
TGTGCCAGCGGGACAGGGGCACATCAGCCCCAGCATTTT,CASGTGAHQPQHF,TRBD1,TRBJ1-5,TRBV28,13
TGTGCCATCAGGGGACAGTATAATGAAAAACTGTTTTTT,CAIRGQYNEKLFF,TRBD1,TRBJ1-4,TRBV10-3,13
TGTGCCAGTAGTCCGGGACAGGTTAACTCTGGAAACACCATATATTTT,CASSPGQVNSGNTIYF,TRBD1,TRBJ1-3,TRBV19,16
TGCGCCAGCAGCCATACATCGAGGAATGAGCAGTTCTTC,CASSHTSRNEQFF,.,TRBJ2-1,TRBV4-1,13
TGTGCCAGCAGCCTACCCGGGACAGGGAGTTGGGCTTTCTTT,CASSLPGTGSWAFF,TRBD1,TRBJ1-1,TRBV5-6,14
TGTGCCAGCAGTTTATCACCCTCTCCCGGGACTAGTCGGTTCTTC,CASSLSPSPGTSRFF,TRBD2,TRBJ2-1,TRBV27,15
TGCGCCAGCAGCCCGCGCACCGGGACAAAGACCTACGAGCAGTACTTC,CASSPRTGTKTYEQYF,.,TRBJ2-7,TRBV5-1,16
TGTGCCAGCAGCACCAGCGGGAGAAGGACAGATACGCAGTATTTT,CASSTSGRRTDTQYF,TRBD2,TRBJ2-3,TRBV7-2,15
TGTGCCAGCAACCTAGGTCGAACGGAAGATACGCAGTATTTT,CASNLGRTEDTQYF,.,TRBJ2-3,TRBV2,14
TGTGCCAGCAGCTATGGAGGCAATCAGCCCCAGCATTTT,CASSYGGNQPQHF,.,TRBJ1-5,TRBV7-9,13
TGTGCCAGCAGCTTAGGCGGGGGAGAGCAGTACTTC,CASSLGGGEQYF,TRBD2,TRBJ2-7,TRBV7-6,12
TGTGCCAGCAGCTTAGTCGGGGGGGGCAATCAGCCCCAGCATTTT,CASSLVGGGNQPQHF,.,TRBJ1-5,TRBV7-9,15
TGTGCCAGCAGCCCCCCAGGGACAGGTATTGTTGAACTGTTTTTT,CASSPPGTGIVELFF,TRBD1,TRBJ1-4,TRBV7-9,15
TGCGCCAGCAGCCAGGCCGCGACAGGGGTTAATAACTATGGCTACACCTTC,CASSQAATGVNNYGYTF,TRBD1,TRBJ1-2,TRBV4-1,17